The entry below describes one T cell receptor (beta chain). Its cognate antigen has yet to be identified. It has no much larger one-base neighbor in the sample; base qualities were not kept. These data come from a study of CD8 T cells in ankylosing spondylitis (dated by TCRdb to about 2017). Study-level background: T cell receptor beta repertoires were profiled in healthy donors and ankylosing spondylitis patients so that disease-linked TCR variants could be found. The full study cohort was made up of approximately 24 ankylosing spondylitis patients and 108 healthy donors. Peripheral blood was sampled, and synovial fluid was additionally collected from ankylosing spondylitis patients. General study outcomes and caveats: The disease-linked clones showed a CD8+ phenotype and occurred at relatively low frequencies in peripheral blood. Some motif variants were previously reported in synovial fluid and blood of reactive arthritis patients, suggesting common disease-initiation mechanisms. According to the report, matched synovial fluid samples from ankylosing spondylitis patients were significantly enriched for the disease-linked clones. A TCR beta motif made up of several highly homologous amino acid variants appeared to be characteristic of blood from ankylosing spondylitis patients.

Synovial fluid samples were paired with blood samples taken from the same ankylosing spondylitis patients. The sequencer listed for this sample is Illumina HiSeq 2500. TCR beta libraries were prepared by quantitative 5'-RACE with molecular barcodes. The authors' analysis ran thus. To identify disease-linked TCR variants, a new computational method was used, one built on a probabilistic model of VDJ rearrangement. TCRdb trimmed public reads at Q25 via fastp, called clones via MiXCR and kept in-frame beta chains. Each CDR3 protein appears once, grouped with its most common genes and DNA. These V and J calls are TCRdb output, not the study's own analysis. In this sample the table shows some 37,000 distinct CDR3 sequences, approximately 10% of which occur a single time. The ten top clones hold over 20% of the sample. V is cut back by 7 bases and J by 4 bases, with 8 bases in the junction unmatched. CDR1 MDHEN and CDR2 SYDVKM are derived from the germline V gene. Reading from cysteine to phenylalanine, the CDR3 counts 15 amino acids. Solely the CDR3 DNA is kept, with 45 bases framed from the first base.

The sequence was collected from a male donor with ankylosing spondylitis. The chain couples TRBV28 to TRBJ2-1; the junction holds 9 bases that match TRBD1. Material: synovial fluid, either unsorted or a sorted T cell fraction (not recorded which). CDR3 reads: CASIPTGGGYNEQFF. The DNA sequence follows: TGTGCCAGCATACCGACAGGGGGAGGGTACAATGAGCAGTTCTTC.